This T cell receptor beta chain stems from a study of beta chain features in type 1 diabetes (dated by TCRdb to the late 2010s). Notes on the research overall: Patients and healthy donors did not differ in mean age, gender distribution, total cell number or subset yield. The study compared the TCRB repertoires of sorted circulating CD4+ T cell subsets in recently diagnosed type 1 diabetes patients with those in matched healthy donors. Across all samples, roughly 110,000,000 sorted cells were examined, and cell number per subset correlated strongly with RNA yield. Whereas all 28 donors provided naive and central memory subsets, regulatory and stem cell-like memory subsets were isolated from just 8 patients and about 8 healthy donors. Here is what the overall study found, with its caveats: Naive, central memory and regulatory TCRB repertoires appeared to be more alike among patients than among healthy donors. HLA sub-analyses involved small numbers of individuals, so any influence of HLA type on TCRB rearrangement remained unresolved. At VDJ recombination sites, type 1 diabetes patients had fewer insertions and more deleted nucleotides, which implies abnormalities in thymic rearrangement. Sequencing cDNA rather than genomic DNA could over-represent highly expressing activated cells, although activation and CD3 levels did not differ between groups. A moderate but significant shortening of TCRB CDR3 length was observed in type 1 diabetes patients in all four CD4+ subsets. PCR may preferentially amplify shorter templates, but because patient and control samples were amplified and corrected together, any resulting skew would affect both groups equally.

In regard to this clone: Which antigen it targets is not known. The sample holds no much larger clone one base away, and base qualities are not on file.

From each donor, a single peripheral blood sample of 95 to 150 mL on average was drawn into heparinised tubes. A BD FACSAria II and a panel including CD45RO, CCR7, CD25, CD127, CD95 and CD27 were used to sort naive, central memory, regulatory and stem cell-like memory CD4+ T cells. A purity above 98% was achieved for all sorted populations. PBMCs were isolated right away by Lymphoprep density gradient centrifugation and were stained directly, without culture. Samples were stained and sorted in pairs, with one healthy donor and one patient per experiment, so that batch effects were minimized. The germline V gene (reference sequence) yields MNHNY for CDR1 and SVGAGI for CDR2. The junction shows trimming of 0 bases on V and 3 bases on J, plus 12 bases between the germline ends. The CDR3 has 16 amino acids, counting the end cysteine and phenylalanine. Just CDR3 DNA is preserved here, 48 bases in frame from base 1.

All of the isolated RNA was reverse transcribed with the High Capacity cDNA Reverse Transcription Kit, so expressed TCRB transcripts were sequenced. Deep immunoSEQ sequencing was performed on naive, central memory and regulatory T cell samples, with an average of roughly 3.3 million total reads per sample. Sorted cells were lysed in RLT buffer, and RNA was extracted using DNase-treated RNeasy Micro or Mini kits according to cell number. Each cell subset was processed on its own to prevent cross-contamination, while patient and healthy donor samples were processed together. Using the immunoSEQ multiplex PCR, TCRB sequences were amplified from cDNA into 87-bp fragments spanning the CDR3 region. Sequencing of the amplicons was performed on the Illumina HiSeq platform. Concerning the study's data processing: PCR bias was corrected computationally using synthetic template baselines, and reads within Hamming distance 2 were collapsed, with unmergeable singletons discarded. Reads were aligned against IMGT so that V, D and J genes, CDR3 length and insertions or deletions at six rearrangement sites could be assigned. Within each subset, clonotype counts were normalized to sorted cell number, and only after that were true diversity and Gini coefficients computed with the tcR R package. Repertoire sharing was quantified using the overlap coefficient calculated on TCRB nucleotide sequences. In its TCRdb copy, this immuneACCESS table keeps in-frame sequences only and misses some clones. Where compared with another copy, unresolved V genes explain less than half of these, and the others have no known cause. D and trimming come from the DNA, and the V and J calls and clone size come from that table. The sample contains over 55,000 clones, 40% to 65% of them found a single time. The ten largest clones take up around 2.6% of the sample.

The rearrangement joined TRBV6-6 to TRBJ1-5, with an unclear D gene assignment. Sequencing input: Tregs from blood. Reading the label with the study, this specimen's cell subset or site is: regulatory CD4+ T cells. This receptor was identified in a woman aged 40 to 50 with type 1 diabetes. The CDR3 in this case is CASSYSAGIANQPQHF. Here is the DNA: TGTGCCAGCAGTTACTCGGCGGGGATCGCCAATCAGCCCCAGCATTTT.